Listed below are T cell receptor beta chains from one sample, sequenced in a study of T-cell reconstitution after alpha-beta-depleted transplantation in children. TCRdb re-analysed the PCR reads in MiXCR, keeping a single row per CDR3 protein. The sample lists about 540,000 distinct CDR3 sequences; about a sixth were seen once. This specimen was PBMCs from the stem cell graft donor, taken from the stem cell graft. The receptor source for this set is a human donor who donated a stem cell graft to a child with acute lymphoblastic leukemia. Both conserved end residues are part of each CDR3. D genes are given only for firm matches. Only part of the rows carry a size: once, few, many, or a class if the clone is expanded.

J gene: TRBJ2-7
V gene: TRBV29-1
clone size: many
D gene: -
CDR3 protein: CSAGGPSYEQYF
CDR3 DNA: TGCAGCGCCGGTGGGCCATCCTACGAGCAGTACTTC

J gene: TRBJ2-1
V gene: TRBV7-9
clone size: -
D gene: TRBD2
CDR3 protein: CASSFMAGEGDEQFF
CDR3 DNA: TGTGCCAGCAGCTTTATGGCGGGAGAAGGGGATGAGCAGTTCTTC

J gene: TRBJ2-6
V gene: TRBV25-1
clone size: once
D gene: TRBD2
CDR3 protein: CASHTSGVSGANVLTF
CDR3 DNA: TGTGCCAGCCACACTAGCGGGGTCTCTGGGGCCAACGTCCTGACTTTC

J gene: TRBJ1-1
V gene: TRBV5-1
clone size: few
D gene: -
CDR3 protein: CASSPGPSNTEAFF
CDR3 DNA: TGCGCCAGCAGTCCGGGACCGTCAAACACTGAAGCTTTCTTT

J gene: TRBJ2-1
V gene: TRBV12-3/TRBV12-4
clone size: -
D gene: -
CDR3 protein: CASSSWGKGPDEQFF
CDR3 DNA: TGTGCCAGCAGCTCATGGGGGAAGGGACCCGATGAGCAGTTCTTC

J gene: TRBJ2-7
V gene: TRBV27
clone size: few
D gene: -
CDR3 protein: CASSGGGETGNRIYEQYF
CDR3 DNA: TGTGCCAGCAGTGGGGGGGGAGAGACAGGGAATCGGATCTACGAGCAGTACTTC

J gene: TRBJ1-1
V gene: TRBV5-1
clone size: few
D gene: -
CDR3 protein: CASSYVGNTEAFF
CDR3 DNA: TGCGCCAGCAGCTATGTTGGGAACACTGAAGCTTTCTTT

J gene: TRBJ2-2
V gene: TRBV5-1
clone size: few
D gene: TRBD1
CDR3 protein: CASRVTQGANTGELFF
CDR3 DNA: TGCGCCAGCAGGGTGACTCAGGGGGCGAACACCGGGGAGCTGTTTTTT

J gene: TRBJ2-2
V gene: TRBV20-1
clone size: -
D gene: TRBD1
CDR3 protein: CSANPPGQLYTGELFF
CDR3 DNA: TGCAGTGCTAATCCTCCGGGACAGCTATACACCGGGGAGCTGTTTTTT

J gene: TRBJ1-3
V gene: TRBV2
clone size: -
D gene: -
CDR3 protein: CASSELGQGNTIYF
CDR3 DNA: TGTGCCAGCAGTGAGCTGGGTCAGGGAAACACCATATATTTT

J gene: TRBJ1-1
V gene: TRBV12-3/TRBV12-4
clone size: few
D gene: -
CDR3 protein: CASKLLGGPEAFF
CDR3 DNA: TGTGCCAGCAAACTCTTAGGGGGTCCTGAAGCTTTCTTT

J gene: TRBJ2-7
V gene: TRBV5-6
clone size: -
D gene: -
CDR3 protein: CASSTGGFKTYEQYF
CDR3 DNA: TGTGCCAGCAGCACGGGTGGCTTTAAGACCTACGAGCAGTACTTC

J gene: TRBJ2-1
V gene: TRBV7-9
clone size: -
D gene: -
CDR3 protein: CASSPGPAKDEQFF
CDR3 DNA: TGTGCCAGCAGCCCGGGACCAGCGAAGGATGAGCAGTTCTTC

J gene: TRBJ2-5
V gene: TRBV7-8
clone size: few
D gene: -
CDR3 protein: CASSLVWVEETQYF
CDR3 DNA: TGTGCCAGCAGCTTAGTGTGGGTCGAAGAGACCCAGTACTTC

J gene: TRBJ2-1
V gene: TRBV6-5
clone size: few
D gene: TRBD1
CDR3 protein: CASGYVFRGHGEQFF
CDR3 DNA: TGTGCCAGCGGCTACGTCTTCAGGGGGCACGGTGAGCAGTTCTTC